The present TCR beta chain was sequenced within a study of immune evolution from preneoplasia to lung adenocarcinoma. Clones were read by immunoSEQ multiplex PCR, and TCRdb kept only the in-frame ones, dropping some. The sample contains about 13,000 clones, 80% to 90% of which appear only once. Trimming pared 0 bases from V and 6 bases from J, leaving 20 bases between. The germline V gene has CDR1 SGHDN and CDR2 FVKESK. The CDR3 is 17 residues long. Sequences were obtained from FFPE minimally invasive lung adenocarcinoma tissue. The clonotype originates from a person aged 65 to 85 with lung adenocarcinoma. The chain has TRBV14 and TRBJ1-1; D is undetermined. The CDR3 protein is CASSQDLGVKSEAEAFF. The CDR3 DNA sequence: TGTGCCAGCAGCCAAGATCTGGGCGTGAAGTCAGAGGCTGAAGCTTTCTTT.